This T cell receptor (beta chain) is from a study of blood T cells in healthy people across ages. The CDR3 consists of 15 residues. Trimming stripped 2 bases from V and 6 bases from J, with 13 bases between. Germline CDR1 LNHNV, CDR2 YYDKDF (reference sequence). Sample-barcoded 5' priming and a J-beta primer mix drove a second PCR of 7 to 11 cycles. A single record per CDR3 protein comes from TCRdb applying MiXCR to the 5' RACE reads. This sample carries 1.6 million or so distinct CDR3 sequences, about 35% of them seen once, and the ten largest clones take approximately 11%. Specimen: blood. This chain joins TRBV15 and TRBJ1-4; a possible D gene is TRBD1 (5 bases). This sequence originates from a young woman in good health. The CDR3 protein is CATSRFTGGHEKLFF. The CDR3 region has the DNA TGTGCCACCAGCAGATTCACAGGAGGGCATGAAAAACTGTTTTTT.